This is a list of T cell receptor beta chains from one sample in a study of control samples from healthy donors and cancer patients. Sequenced by immunoSEQ multiplex PCR; TCRdb stores in-frame clones only, minus some. This table has over 100,000 clones, approximately 90% appearing once. The sample consisted of blood. These receptors all stem from a man aged 35 to 55 in good health. CDR3s include the opening cysteine and the closing phenylalanine or tryptophan. Fields, in order: CDR3 DNA, CDR3 protein, J gene, V gene, clone size, D gene. D genes are given only for firm matches. The listing skips clone size in some rows; elsewhere it reads once, few, many or a size class.

TGTGCCAGCAGCTTTGCTCTAGCGGGGGGCTTCTCCTACAATGAGCAGTTCTTC | CASSFALAGGFSYNEQFF | TRBJ2-1 | TRBV7-2 | - | TRBD2
TGTGCCACCAGTGATCCCGGGACAGGAGACAATGAGCAGTTCTTC | CATSDPGTGDNEQFF | TRBJ2-1 | TRBV24-1 | - | TRBD1
TGCGCCAGCAGCTTGTTTTCTAGCGGGGGACAAGAGACCCAGTACTTC | CASSLFSSGGQETQYF | TRBJ2-5 | TRBV5-1 | - | TRBD2
TGTGCCAGCAGGCCGGGACTAGCGGGGGGCAGCACAGATACGCAGTATTTT | CASRPGLAGGSTDTQYF | TRBJ2-3 | TRBV7-2 | - | TRBD2
TGTGCCAGCTCATCGGGACAGAACCGTGACGAGCAGTACTTC | CASSSGQNRDEQYF | TRBJ2-7 | TRBV18 | few | TRBD1
TGCAGTGCTAGTCGACTAGCGGGGGGGCGAAACTACGAGCAGTACTTC | CSASRLAGGRNYEQYF | TRBJ2-7 | TRBV20-1 | - | TRBD2
TGTGCCATTAAGGGGGGACCTAATGAAAAACTGTTTTTT | CAIKGGPNEKLFF | TRBJ1-4 | TRBV6-5 | - | -
TGTGCCAGCAGTGACAGGGTTAGCAATCAGCCCCAGCATTTT | CASSDRVSNQPQHF | TRBJ1-5 | TRBV6-4 | many | -
TGTGCCAGCAGTATGAATAGACCGGGACAGGTTTTT | CASSMNRPGQVF | TRBJ1-4 | TRBV12-3/TRBV12-4 | - | TRBD1
TGTGCCAGCAGCCAATCAAAGGGGTTTAGCGGGGGGCCTGAGGATACGCAGTATTTT | CASSQSKGFSGGPEDTQYF | TRBJ2-3 | TRBV4-2 | - | TRBD2
TGTGCCACCAGCAGATCCCGGGACAGGGTCTCCGAGCAGTACTTC | CATSRSRDRVSEQYF | TRBJ2-7 | TRBV15 | - | TRBD1
TGCAGCGTCAATATCCTAGGACAGGTAGCTAACTATGGCTACACCTTC | CSVNILGQVANYGYTF | TRBJ1-2 | TRBV29-1 | - | TRBD1
TGTGCCAGCAGCCCCCGTTTGAGGGAGACCCAGTACTTC | CASSPRLRETQYF | TRBJ2-5 | TRBV6-5 | - | -
TGTGCCAGCAGCTCGCAGGGCGGCCGGGAAAAACTGTTTTTT | CASSSQGGREKLFF | TRBJ1-4 | TRBV5-5 | once | -
TGTGCCACCAGGAGTACCGGGACCGGGGAGCTGTTTTTT | CATRSTGTGELFF | TRBJ2-2 | TRBV24-1 | - | -
TGTGCCAGCAGGTCCGAGGGGCGCGTAGAGACCCAGTACTTC | CASRSEGRVETQYF | TRBJ2-5 | TRBV2 | - | -
TGTGCCAGCTCACCGGACAGTTATAATTCACCCCTCCACTTT | CASSPDSYNSPLHF | TRBJ1-6 | TRBV18 | - | -
TGCGCCAGCAACGGAGGGCTTGGGTCGGAAACTAATGAAAAACTGTTTTTT | CASNGGLGSETNEKLFF | TRBJ1-4 | TRBV4-3 | - | -
TGTGCCAGCAGCCAACGAGCGGGGGGATTCCGGGAGACCCAGTACTTC | CASSQRAGGFRETQYF | TRBJ2-5 | TRBV3-1/TRBV3-2 | - | TRBD2
TGTGCCAGCAGTACATTGACAGGACTGAACAACTATGGCTACACCTTC | CASSTLTGLNNYGYTF | TRBJ1-2 | TRBV6-4 | few | -
TGTGCCAGCACCCTGGAGGGGCAGGGGACTGAAGCTTTCTTT | CASTLEGQGTEAFF | TRBJ1-1 | TRBV2 | - | -
TGTGCCATCAGTGACTCGGGGGGCGGAGATGAGCAGTTCTTC | CAISDSGGGDEQFF | TRBJ2-1 | TRBV10-3 | - | -
TGTGCCAGCAGAGAAGGGAGGCAGAACACAGATACGCAGTATTTT | CASREGRQNTDTQYF | TRBJ2-3 | TRBV2 | - | -
TGCGCCAGCAGCCAAGAATGGAGACATCCGAACACCGGGGAGCTGTTTTTT | CASSQEWRHPNTGELFF | TRBJ2-2 | TRBV4-3 | - | -
TGTGCCACCAGTGACCAGGACAAACCCGGGGAGCTGTTTTTT | CATSDQDKPGELFF | TRBJ2-2 | TRBV24-1 | - | -
TGTGCCTGGAGTGTACAGGAGAATTCACCCCTCCACTTT | CAWSVQENSPLHF | TRBJ1-6 | TRBV30 | - | -
TGCGCCAGCAGCTTGGAAGGTACGGACACTGAAGCTTTCTTT | CASSLEGTDTEAFF | TRBJ1-1 | TRBV5-1 | - | -
TGTGCCAGTAGTATAATGTGGGGCACAGATACGCAGTATTTT | CASSIMWGTDTQYF | TRBJ2-3 | TRBV19 | once | -
TGTGCCAGCACCTCCTTTGGGGGCGCGTATGGCTACACCTTC | CASTSFGGAYGYTF | TRBJ1-2 | TRBV5-4 | - | -
TGTGCCAGCAGTGACCCGGGACAGGGGACCTATGGCTACACCTTC | CASSDPGQGTYGYTF | TRBJ1-2 | TRBV6-2/TRBV6-3 | once | TRBD1
TGTGCCAGCAGCTTTTCCGCTGGGGCTAATGAAAAACTGTTTTTT | CASSFSAGANEKLFF | TRBJ1-4 | TRBV5-5 | - | -
TGTGCCAGCAGCTTAGGATTGGGCGGGGGGCCTCAAGAGACCCAGTACTTC | CASSLGLGGGPQETQYF | TRBJ2-5 | TRBV11-3 | - | TRBD2
TGCGCCAGCAGCTGGGGACAGGGGGGCACTGAAGCTTTCTTT | CASSWGQGGTEAFF | TRBJ1-1 | TRBV5-1 | - | TRBD1